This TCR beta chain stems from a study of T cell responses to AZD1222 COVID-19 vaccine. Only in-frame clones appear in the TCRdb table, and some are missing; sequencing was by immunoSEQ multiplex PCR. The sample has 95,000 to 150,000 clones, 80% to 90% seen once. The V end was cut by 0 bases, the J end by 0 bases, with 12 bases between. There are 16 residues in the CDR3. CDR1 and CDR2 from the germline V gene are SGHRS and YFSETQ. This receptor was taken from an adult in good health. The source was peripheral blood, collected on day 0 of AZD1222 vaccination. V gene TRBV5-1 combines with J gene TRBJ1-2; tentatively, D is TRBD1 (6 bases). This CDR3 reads CASSLVGGHPNYGYTF. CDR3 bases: TGCGCCAGCAGCTTGGTCGGGGGACACCCTAACTATGGCTACACCTTC.